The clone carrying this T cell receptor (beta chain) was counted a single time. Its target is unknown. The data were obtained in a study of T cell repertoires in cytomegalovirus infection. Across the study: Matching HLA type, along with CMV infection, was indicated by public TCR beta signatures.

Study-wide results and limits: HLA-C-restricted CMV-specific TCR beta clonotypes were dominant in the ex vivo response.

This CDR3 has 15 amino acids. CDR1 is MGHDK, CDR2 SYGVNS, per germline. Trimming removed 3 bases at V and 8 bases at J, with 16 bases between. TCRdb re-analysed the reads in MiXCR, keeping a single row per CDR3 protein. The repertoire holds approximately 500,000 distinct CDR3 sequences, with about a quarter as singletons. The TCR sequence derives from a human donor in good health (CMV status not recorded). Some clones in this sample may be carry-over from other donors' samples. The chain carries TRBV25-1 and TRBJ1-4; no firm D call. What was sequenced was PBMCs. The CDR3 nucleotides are TGTGCCAGCAGTGATCCCTTTTGGGGAGGGGAAAAACTGTTTTTT. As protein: CASSDPFWGGEKLFF. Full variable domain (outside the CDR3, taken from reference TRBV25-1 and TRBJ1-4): EADIYQTPRYLVIGTGKKITLECSQTMGHDKMYWYQQDPGMELHLIHYSYGVNSTEKGDLSSESTVSRIRTEHFPLTLESARPSHTSQYLCASSDPFWGGEKLFFGSGTQLSVL.